There are many counts of the clone carrying this T cell receptor beta chain. Its antigen is still unknown. With 5 bases removed from V and 0 bases from J, the gap between germline ends came to 16 bases. Germline CDR1 reads GTSNPN; CDR2 reads SVGIG (reference sequence). The CDR3 loop spans 16 amino acids. Time point defined: persistent/refractory GD, antithyroid drugs over 5 years with positive TRAb. Extracted PBMC RNA gave rise to the TCR library. These data come from a study of regulatory T cells in long-lasting Graves disease. Findings of the study overall: Persistent Graves' cases showed lower TCR diversity than newly diagnosed cases.

The TCR beta library used iRepertoire HTBI primers with Arm-PCR amplification of CDR3. TCRdb fed the multiplex PCR reads into MiXCR, producing one record per CDR3 protein. The sample contains about 400,000 distinct CDR3 sequences, less than 25% of which appear only once. This clonotype was sampled from a female donor with Graves disease. V usage is TRBV30 and J usage is TRBJ1-4; D is perhaps TRBD1 (5 bases). Here the sequenced sample was peripheral blood mononuclear cells (PBMCs), taken when the disease was refractory, from a patient treated with antithyroid drugs. The CDR3 bases are TGTGCCTGGTCAAGCTTCGTAGGGGCAACTAATGAAAAACTGTTTTTT. Protein sequence: CAWSSFVGATNEKLFF.